The subject of this entry is one TCR beta chain. Its target is not known. The data belong to a study of cytomegalovirus exposure and HLA in healthy donors. Regarding the study as a whole: It was reported that the classifier diagnosed cytomegalovirus status with high specificity and sensitivity in both the original and validation cohorts. That first-cohort TCR clusters tended to co-occur in the roughly 130 validation repertoires was found in a later analysis.

Some clones are missing from TCRdb's copy, which holds only in-frame ones; the method was immunoSEQ multiplex PCR. Of 120,000 to 150,000 clones listed, 80% to 95% are singletons. CDR3 length: 13 residues. V lost 3 bases and J lost 3; bases outside the gene matches: 2. Germline V gene lookup returns CDR1 LNHNV and CDR2 YYDKDF (reference sequence). The clonotype comes from a man between 18 and 29 years old in good health and CMV-seronegative. The material sequenced was PBMCs. The chain uses TRBV15 and TRBJ2-7; 7 bases are shared with TRBD2. This chain's CDR3 is CATSSPGGYEQYF. As DNA, the CDR3 is TGTGCCACCAGCAGTCCGGGGGGCTACGAGCAGTACTTC.